One and the same sample provided the 5 T cell receptor beta chains below, sequenced in a study of blood T cells in healthy people across ages (dated by TCRdb to the mid-2010s). The library was produced with 5' RACE. The reads were generated on an Illumina HiSeq 2500. A second PCR of about 6 to 11 cycles was performed with a sample-barcoded 5' primer and a J-beta primer mix. TCRdb redid the processing of the public reads, applying fastp at Q25 and MiXCR, and retained in-frame beta chains. Rows with one shared CDR3 protein collapse into an entry with the most common genes and DNA. The sample table holds 1.5 million to 1.8 million distinct CDR3 sequences, of which around 40% were seen once. Jointly, the top ten make up about 3.8% of the sample. Sequencing input: blood. The source is a woman under 30 in good health.

The V call is TRBV3-1, the J call TRBJ2-5; D is possibly TRBD1 (7 bases). With 3 bases removed from V and 11 bases from J, the gap between germline ends came to 25 bases. The V gene's germline CDR1 is LGHDT and CDR2 YNNKEL (reference sequence). The CDR3 is 16 residues long. As DNA, the CDR3 is TGTGCCAGCAGCCAGAGACAGGGACTTTCCTCCTACAAGCAGTACTTC. Translating it yields CASSQRQGLSSYKQYF.

The chain is built from TRBV21-1 and TRBJ1-2. TRBV21-1 is a known pseudogene. The length of the CDR3 is 13 residues. CDR3 in DNA: TGTGCCGGGAGATCGGGTGCTAACTATGGCTACACCTTC. It encodes CAGRSGANYGYTF.

The chain is built from TRBV7-2 and TRBJ2-3, with D uncertain. CDR1 is SGHTA, CDR2 FQGNSA, per germline. The V end was cut by 8 bases, the J end by 2 bases, with 14 bases between. This CDR3 contains 14 residues. This chain's CDR3 is CASAVRLTTDTQYF. The CDR3 DNA reads TGTGCCAGCGCCGTCCGTCTGACCACAGATACGCAGTATTTT.

The rearrangement uses TRBV28 and TRBJ1-5, with 10 bases that match TRBD1. V trimming: 7 bases; J trimming: 0 bases; junction bases outside the gene matches: 9. Germline V lookup: CDR1 MDHEN, CDR2 SYDVKM. The CDR3 is made up of 17 amino acids. Here the CDR3 reads CASTPGTGVYSNQPQHF. The CDR3 DNA sequence: TGTGCCAGCACCCCGGGGACAGGGGTTTATAGCAATCAGCCCCAGCATTTT.

The V gene is TRBV29-1, the J gene TRBJ2-1; D possibly corresponds to TRBD1 (6 bases). Germline V gene lookup returns CDR1 SQVTM and CDR2 ANQGSEA. This CDR3 spans 14 amino acids. The ends were cut back, 4 bases at V and 8 bases at J, with 18 bases in the middle. DNA of the CDR3: TGCAGCGTTGTAGGAGATCGACAGGTCTATGAGCAGTTCTTC. It yields the protein CSVVGDRQVYEQFF.